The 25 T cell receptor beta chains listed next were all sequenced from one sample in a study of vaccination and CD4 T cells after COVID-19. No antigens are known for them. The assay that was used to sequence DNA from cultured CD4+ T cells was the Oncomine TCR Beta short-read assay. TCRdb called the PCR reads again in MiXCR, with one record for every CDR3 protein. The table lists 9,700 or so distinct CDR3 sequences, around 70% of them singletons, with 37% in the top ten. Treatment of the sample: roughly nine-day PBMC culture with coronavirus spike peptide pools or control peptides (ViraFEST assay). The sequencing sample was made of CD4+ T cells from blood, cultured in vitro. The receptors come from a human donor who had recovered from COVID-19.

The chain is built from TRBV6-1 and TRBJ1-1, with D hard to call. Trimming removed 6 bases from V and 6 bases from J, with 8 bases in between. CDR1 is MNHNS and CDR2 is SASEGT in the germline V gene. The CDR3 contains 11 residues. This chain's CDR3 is CASRSTAEAFF. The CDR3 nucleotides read TGTGCCAGCAGGTCTACAGCTGAAGCTTTCTTT.

CDR3 protein: CASSPGGYEAFF. The CDR3 coding sequence is TGTGCCAGCAGCCCGGGGGGGTATGAAGCTTTCTTT. The chain uses TRBV7-2 and TRBJ1-1; possibly TRBD1 for D (5 bases). CDR1 and CDR2 (germline): SGHTA, FQGNSA. V dropped 5 bases and J dropped 7 bases, with 11 bases sitting between them. The CDR3 has 12 amino acids.

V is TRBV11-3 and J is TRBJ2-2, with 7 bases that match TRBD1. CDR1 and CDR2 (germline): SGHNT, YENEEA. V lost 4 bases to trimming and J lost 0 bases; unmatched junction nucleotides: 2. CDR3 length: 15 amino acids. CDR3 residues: CASSYGTANTGELFF. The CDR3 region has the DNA TGTGCCAGCAGCTACGGGACAGCGAACACCGGGGAGCTGTTTTTT.

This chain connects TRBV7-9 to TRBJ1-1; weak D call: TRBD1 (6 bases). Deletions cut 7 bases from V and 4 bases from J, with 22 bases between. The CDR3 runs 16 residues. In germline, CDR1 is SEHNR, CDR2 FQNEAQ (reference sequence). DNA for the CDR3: TGTGCCAGCATTTTAGGGGGGGCCGACTGGGGCACTGAAGCTTTCTTT. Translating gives CASILGGADWGTEAFF. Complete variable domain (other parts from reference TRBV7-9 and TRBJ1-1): DTGVSQNPRHKITKRGQNVTFRCDPISEHNRLYWYRQTLGQGPEFLTYFQNEAQLEKSRLLSDRFSAERPKGSFSTLEIQRTEQGDSAMYLCASILGGADWGTEAFFGQGTRLTVV.

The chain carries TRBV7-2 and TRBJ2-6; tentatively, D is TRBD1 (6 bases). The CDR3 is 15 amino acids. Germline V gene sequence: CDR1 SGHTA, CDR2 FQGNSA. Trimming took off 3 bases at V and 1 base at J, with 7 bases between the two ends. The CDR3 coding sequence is TGTGCCAGCAGCTTGGACAGTTCTGGGGCCAACGTCCTGACTTTC. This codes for CASSLDSSGANVLTF. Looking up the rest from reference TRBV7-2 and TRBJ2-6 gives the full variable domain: GAGVSQSPSNKVTEKGKDVELRCDPISGHTALYWYRQSLGQGLEFLIYFQGNSAPDKSGLPSDRFSAERTGGSVSTLTIQRTQQEDSAVYLCASSLDSSGANVLTFGAGSRLTVL.

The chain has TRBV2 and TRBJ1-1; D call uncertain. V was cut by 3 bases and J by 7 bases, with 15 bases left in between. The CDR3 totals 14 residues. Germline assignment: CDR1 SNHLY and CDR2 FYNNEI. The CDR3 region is CASSEIVGRSEAFF. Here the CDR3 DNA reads TGTGCCAGCAGTGAGATCGTTGGACGCAGTGAAGCTTTCTTT.

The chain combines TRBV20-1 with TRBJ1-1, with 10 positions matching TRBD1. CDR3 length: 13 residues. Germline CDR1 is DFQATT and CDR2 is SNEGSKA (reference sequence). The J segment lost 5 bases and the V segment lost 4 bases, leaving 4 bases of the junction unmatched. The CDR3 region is CSATTGGRTEAFF. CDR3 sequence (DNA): TGCAGTGCTACGACAGGGGGCCGGACTGAAGCTTTCTTT.

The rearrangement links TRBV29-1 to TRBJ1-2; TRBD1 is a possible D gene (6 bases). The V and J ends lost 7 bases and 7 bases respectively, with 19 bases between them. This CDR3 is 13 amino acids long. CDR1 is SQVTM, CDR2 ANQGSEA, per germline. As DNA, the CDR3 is TGCAGCGCGCCCAGAACAGGGAGGGGTGGCTACACCTTC. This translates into CSAPRTGRGGYTF.

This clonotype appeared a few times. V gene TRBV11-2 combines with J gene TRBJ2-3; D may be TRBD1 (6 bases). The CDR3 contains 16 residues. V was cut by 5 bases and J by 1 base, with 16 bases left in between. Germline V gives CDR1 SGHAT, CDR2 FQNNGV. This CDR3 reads CASSVRGAGGTDTQYF. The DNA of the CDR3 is TGTGCCAGCAGCGTCAGAGGGGCAGGGGGCACAGATACGCAGTATTTT.

CDR3 DNA sequence: TGCAGTGCTAGAGTGGCTGGGAGCTCCTATAATTCACCCCTCCACTTT. Translated: CSARVAGSSYNSPLHF. The chain employs TRBV20-1 and TRBJ1-6; D not certain. Germline CDR1 is DFQATT and CDR2 is SNEGSKA (reference sequence). The CDR3 consists of 16 residues. Trimming shortened V by 1 base and J by 0 bases, and 10 bases separated the two germline ends.

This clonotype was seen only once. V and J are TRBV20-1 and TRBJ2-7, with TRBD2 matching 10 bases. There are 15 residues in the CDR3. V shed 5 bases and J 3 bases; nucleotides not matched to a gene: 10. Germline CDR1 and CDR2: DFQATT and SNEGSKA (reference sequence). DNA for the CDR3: TGCAGTGCTCCCCCGTTAGCGGGGGGCAACTACGAGCAGTACTTC. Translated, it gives CSAPPLAGGNYEQYF.

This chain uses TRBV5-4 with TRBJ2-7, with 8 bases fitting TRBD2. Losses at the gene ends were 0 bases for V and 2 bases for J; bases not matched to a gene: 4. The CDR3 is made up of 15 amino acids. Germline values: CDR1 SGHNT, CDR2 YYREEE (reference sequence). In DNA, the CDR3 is TGTGCCAGCAGCTTGGTTAGCGGGACCCCCTACGAGCAGTACTTC. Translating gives CASSLVSGTPYEQYF.

CDR3 DNA sequence: TGTGCCAGCAGACCCGACAGGGGGGTACCTCAGCCCCAGCATTTT. Its translation: CASRPDRGVPQPQHF. The chain couples TRBV2 to TRBJ1-5, with TRBD1 identical over 9 bases. J was trimmed by 6 bases and V by 6 bases; bases with no gene match: 9. Germline CDR1 SNHLY, CDR2 FYNNEI. This CDR3 comprises 15 residues.

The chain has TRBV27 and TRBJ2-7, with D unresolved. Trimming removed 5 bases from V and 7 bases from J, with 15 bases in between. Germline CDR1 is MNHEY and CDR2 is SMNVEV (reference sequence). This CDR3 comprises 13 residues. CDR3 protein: CASSAPGSREQYF. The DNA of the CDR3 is TGTGCCAGCAGTGCTCCAGGATCGAGAGAGCAGTACTTC.

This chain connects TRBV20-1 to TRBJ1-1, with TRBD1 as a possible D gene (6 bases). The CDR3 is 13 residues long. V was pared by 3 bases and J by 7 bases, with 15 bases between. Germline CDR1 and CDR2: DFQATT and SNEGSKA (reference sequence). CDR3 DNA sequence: TGCAGTGCTAGTCCGGGGGGCCAGGGTGAAGCTTTCTTT. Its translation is CSASPGGQGEAFF.

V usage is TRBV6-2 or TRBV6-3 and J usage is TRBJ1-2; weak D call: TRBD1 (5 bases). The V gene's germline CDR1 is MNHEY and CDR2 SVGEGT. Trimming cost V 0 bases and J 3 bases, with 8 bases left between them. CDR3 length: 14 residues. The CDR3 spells CASSYSSGYYGYTF. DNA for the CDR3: TGTGCCAGCAGTTACTCGTCAGGGTACTATGGCTACACCTTC.

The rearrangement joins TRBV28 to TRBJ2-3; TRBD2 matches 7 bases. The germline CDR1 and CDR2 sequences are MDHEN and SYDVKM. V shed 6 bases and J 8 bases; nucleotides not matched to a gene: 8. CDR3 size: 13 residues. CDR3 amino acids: CASRFTGGSTQYF. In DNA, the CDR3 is TGTGCCAGCAGATTTACGGGAGGCAGTACGCAGTATTTT.

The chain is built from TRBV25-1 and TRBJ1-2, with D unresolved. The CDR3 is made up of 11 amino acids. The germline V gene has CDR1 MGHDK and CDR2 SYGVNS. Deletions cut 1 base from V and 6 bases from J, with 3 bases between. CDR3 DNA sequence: TGTGCCAGCAGTGAATTTGATGGCTACACCTTC. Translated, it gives CASSEFDGYTF.

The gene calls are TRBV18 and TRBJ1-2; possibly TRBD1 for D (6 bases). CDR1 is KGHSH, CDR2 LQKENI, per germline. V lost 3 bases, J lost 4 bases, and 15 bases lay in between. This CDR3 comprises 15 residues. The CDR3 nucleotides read TGTGCCAGCTCACCCGTTAATGGGGACACCTATGGCTACACCTTC. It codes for CASSPVNGDTYGYTF.

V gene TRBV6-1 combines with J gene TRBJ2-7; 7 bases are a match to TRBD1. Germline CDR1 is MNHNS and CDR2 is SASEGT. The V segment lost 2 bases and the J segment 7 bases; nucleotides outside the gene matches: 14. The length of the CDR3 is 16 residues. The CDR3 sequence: CASSEPDRASPGEQYF. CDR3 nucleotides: TGTGCCAGCAGTGAACCCGACAGGGCTTCCCCCGGGGAGCAGTACTTC.

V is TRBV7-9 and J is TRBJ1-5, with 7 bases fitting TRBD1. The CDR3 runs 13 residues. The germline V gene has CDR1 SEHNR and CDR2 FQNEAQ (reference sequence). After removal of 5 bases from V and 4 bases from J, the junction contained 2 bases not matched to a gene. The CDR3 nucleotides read TGTGCCAGCAGCAGGGACAGAAATCAGCCCCAGCATTTT. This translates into CASSRDRNQPQHF.

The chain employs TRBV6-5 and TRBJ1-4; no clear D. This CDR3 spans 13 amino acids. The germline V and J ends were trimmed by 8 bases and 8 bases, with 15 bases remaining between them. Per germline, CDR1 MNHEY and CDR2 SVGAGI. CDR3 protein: CASGSTSGEKLFF. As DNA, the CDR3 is TGTGCCAGCGGTTCTACGTCGGGGGAAAAACTGTTTTTT.

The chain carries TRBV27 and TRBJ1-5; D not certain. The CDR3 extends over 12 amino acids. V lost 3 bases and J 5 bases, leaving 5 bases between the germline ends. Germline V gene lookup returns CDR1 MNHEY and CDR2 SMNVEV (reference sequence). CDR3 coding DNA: TGTGCCAGCAGTTTTACTGATCAGCCCCAGCATTTT. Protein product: CASSFTDQPQHF.

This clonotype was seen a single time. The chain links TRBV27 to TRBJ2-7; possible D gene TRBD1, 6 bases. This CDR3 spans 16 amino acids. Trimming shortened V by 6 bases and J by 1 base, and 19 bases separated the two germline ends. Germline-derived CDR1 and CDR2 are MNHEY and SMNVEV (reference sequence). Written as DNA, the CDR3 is TGTGCCAGCAGGGGGGAAACAGGGAAAGGGTCCTACGAGCAGTACTTC. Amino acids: CASRGETGKGSYEQYF.

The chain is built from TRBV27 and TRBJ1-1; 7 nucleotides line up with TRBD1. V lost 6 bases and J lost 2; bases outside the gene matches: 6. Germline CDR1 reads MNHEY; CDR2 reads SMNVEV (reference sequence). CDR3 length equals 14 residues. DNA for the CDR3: TGTGCCAGCAGGTTGGGACAGAGAAACACTGAAGCTTTCTTT. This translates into CASRLGQRNTEAFF.